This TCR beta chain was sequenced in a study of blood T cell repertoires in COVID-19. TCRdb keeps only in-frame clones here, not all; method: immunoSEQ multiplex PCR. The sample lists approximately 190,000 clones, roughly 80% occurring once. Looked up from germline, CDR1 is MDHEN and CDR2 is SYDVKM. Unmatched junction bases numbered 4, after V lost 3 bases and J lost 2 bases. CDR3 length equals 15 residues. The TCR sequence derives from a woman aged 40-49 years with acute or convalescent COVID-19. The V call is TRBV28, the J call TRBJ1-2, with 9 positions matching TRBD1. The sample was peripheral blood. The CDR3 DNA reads TGTGCCAGCAGTTTGGCCGGGACAGGGAACTATGGCTACACCTTC. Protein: CASSLAGTGNYGYTF.